Here is one TCR beta chain with its context. The antigen is undetermined. This entry is derived from a study of a mutant IDH1 vaccine in newly diagnosed glioma. The wider study: The initiation of vaccination occurred 4-6 weeks after radiotherapy alone, or with temozolomide cycles. Treated patients had a mean age of about 40 years and a sex split that was approximately 62% male and roughly 40% female. It was radiotherapy, temozolomide, or both that patients received previously, with most receiving both.

This CDR3 spans 15 amino acids. V lost 2 bases to trimming and J lost 0 bases, with 11 bases between them. Germline CDR1 LNHDA, CDR2 SQIVND (reference sequence). Assay: immunoSEQ multiplex PCR; the TCRdb copy retains only in-frame clones and omits some. The sample gives fewer than 70,000 clones, over 80% of which show up once; about 3.8% is in the top ten. Specified time point: week 47, end of study. A single vaccine dose contained 300 ug of mutant IDH1 20-mer peptide, and topical imiquimod was used with it. The study, taken as a whole, reports: Changes in top peripheral clonotypes did not appear linked to pseudoprogression.

This material consisted of PBMCs, taken from a glioma patient whose treatment included an IDH1 peptide vaccine. The chain links TRBV19 to TRBJ2-7; D not resolved. This sequence originates from a man aged 25 to 40 with glioma. The CDR3, as DNA: TGTGCCAGTAGTATAAACTGGCAGAGCTCCTACGAGCAGTACTTC. Protein product: CASSINWQSSYEQYF.